This TCR beta chain was observed in a study of shared clonotypes between healthy human individuals. General study findings and limits: Investigators collected only blood, and repertoires in tissues likely differ. Non-shared clonotypes showed lower generation probabilities than clonotypes common to all four donors.

Terminally differentiated effector memory CD45RA+ cells were excluded from the naive CD8 cells, which were CD45RO-negative and positively selected for CCR7. A word on this clone: Its antigen remains unknown.

The CDR3 spans 20 residues. Germline CDR1 is SGHDN and CDR2 is FVKESK. The trim removed 2 bases at V and 4 bases at J, leaving 18 bases unmatched. Assay runs were performed at deep level. Measured with immunoSEQ multiplex PCR; TCRdb has only the in-frame clones, and not every one. Among approximately 720,000 clones listed, about 91% were seen once. What was sequenced was naive CD8+ T cells sorted from blood. This TCR came from a man aged 25-45 years in good health. This sequence joins TRBV14 and TRBJ2-5; 11 nucleotides match TRBD1. In DNA, the CDR3 is TGTGCCAGCAGCCAACGTAGTAGAGTTTCTGGACAGGGGGCAGGAGAGACCCAGTACTTC. It specifies CASSQRSRVSGQGAGETQYF.